Presented here are 7 T cell receptor beta chains from one specimen sequenced in a study of OX40 agonist ivuxolimab in advanced cancers. Assay used: immunoSEQ multiplex PCR; TCRdb lists only in-frame clones, some missing. The sample yields 68,000 or so clones, 80% to 85% seen once. Sequenced here: CD4+ or CD8+ T cells sorted from blood, sampled in a trial of the OX40 agonist ivuxolimab. These TCRs come from an adult with an advanced solid tumor such as melanoma, head and neck, liver or kidney cancer.

The gene calls are TRBV28 and TRBJ1-4; perhaps TRBD1 as D (6 bases). Trimming pared 5 bases from V and 7 bases from J, leaving 17 bases between. Germline V gene lookup returns CDR1 MDHEN and CDR2 SYDVKM. The CDR3 runs to 15 residues. CDR3 sequence reads: CASSANRDPSEKLFF. CDR3 nucleotide sequence: TGTGCCAGCAGTGCAAACAGGGACCCGAGTGAAAAACTGTTTTTT.

This clone was recorded only once. V usage is TRBV6-5 and J usage is TRBJ1-2; 7 bases align to TRBD1. The CDR3 is made up of 11 amino acids. The germline gives CDR1 MNHEY, CDR2 SVGAGI. The trim removed 10 bases at V and 8 bases at J, leaving 7 bases unmatched. The CDR3 DNA reads TGTGCCACGGTCGGGACAGCGGGCTACACCTTC. Its protein product is CATVGTAGYTF.

This clone appeared a single time. The CDR3 region has the DNA TGTGCCAGCAGCTTGGTGATGACTACTGAAGCTTTCTTT. This gives the protein CASSLVMTTEAFF. J is TRBJ1-1 and V is TRBV5-8; D uncertain. Trimming removed 0 bases from V and 5 bases from J, with 8 bases in between. This CDR3 is 13 amino acids long. The germline CDR1 and CDR2 sequences are SGHTS and YDEGEE.

The rearrangement joins TRBV7-8 to TRBJ2-5; 10 bases match TRBD1. The CDR3 extends over 16 amino acids. Germline V gene lookup returns CDR1 SGHVS and CDR2 FQNEAQ. V lost 7 bases and J lost 5; bases outside the gene matches: 13. The CDR3 here is CASTPPGTGAVETQYF. CDR3 coding DNA: TGTGCCAGCACCCCCCCCGGGACAGGGGCAGTCGAGACCCAGTACTTC.

The V gene is TRBV27, the J gene TRBJ1-5, with 9 nucleotides matching TRBD1. Germline-derived CDR1 and CDR2 are MNHEY and SMNVEV (reference sequence). V shed 5 bases and J 7 bases; nucleotides not matched to a gene: 6. The CDR3 is 14 residues long. CDR3 coding DNA: TGTGCCAGCAGTCGGACAGGGGTGGGACAGCCCCAGCATTTT. Translating gives CASSRTGVGQPQHF.

The chain carries TRBV27 and TRBJ1-2; D possibly corresponds to TRBD1 (6 bases). Trimming stripped 6 bases from V and 0 bases from J, with 14 bases between. The CDR3 is 15 residues long. The germline V gene encodes CDR1 MNHEY and CDR2 SMNVEV (reference sequence). In nucleotides, the CDR3 is TGTGCCAGCAGGAACCAGGGGTTGTCTAACTATGGCTACACCTTC. This sequence encodes CASRNQGLSNYGYTF.

V gene TRBV6-5 combines with J gene TRBJ1-1; TRBD1 might be the D (6 bases). The germline V gene encodes CDR1 MNHEY and CDR2 SVGAGI. Trimming shortened V by 6 bases and J by 1 base, and 12 bases separated the two germline ends. This CDR3 has 14 residues. CDR3 region: CASSRTRGNTEAFF. The CDR3 DNA is TGTGCCAGCAGCCGGACCAGGGGGAACACTGAAGCTTTCTTT.